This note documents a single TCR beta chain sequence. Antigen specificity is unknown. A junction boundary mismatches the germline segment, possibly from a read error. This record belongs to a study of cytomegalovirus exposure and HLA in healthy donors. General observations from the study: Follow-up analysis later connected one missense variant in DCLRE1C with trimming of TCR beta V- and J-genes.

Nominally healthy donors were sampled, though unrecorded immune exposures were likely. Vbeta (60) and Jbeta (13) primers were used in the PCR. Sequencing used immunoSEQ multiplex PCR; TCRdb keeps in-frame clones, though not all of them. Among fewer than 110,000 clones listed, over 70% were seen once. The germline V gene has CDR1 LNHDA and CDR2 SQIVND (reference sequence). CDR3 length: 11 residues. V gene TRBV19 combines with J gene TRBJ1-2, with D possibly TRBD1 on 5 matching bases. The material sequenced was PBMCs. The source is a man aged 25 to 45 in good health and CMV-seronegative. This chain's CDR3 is CASSPSGHLLF. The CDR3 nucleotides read TGTGCCAGTAGTCCAAGTGGACACTTGCTCTTC.